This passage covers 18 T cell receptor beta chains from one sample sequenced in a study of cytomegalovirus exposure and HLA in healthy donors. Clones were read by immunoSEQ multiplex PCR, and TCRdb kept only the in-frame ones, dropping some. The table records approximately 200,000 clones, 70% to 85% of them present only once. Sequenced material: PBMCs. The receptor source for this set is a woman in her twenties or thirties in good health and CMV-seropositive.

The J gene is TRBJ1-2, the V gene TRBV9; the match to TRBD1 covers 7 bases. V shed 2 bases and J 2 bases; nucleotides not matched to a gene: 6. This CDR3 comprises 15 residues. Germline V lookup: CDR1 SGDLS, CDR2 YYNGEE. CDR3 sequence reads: CASSVNRGPNYGYTF. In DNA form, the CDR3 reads TGTGCCAGCAGCGTCAACAGGGGCCCCAACTATGGCTACACCTTC.

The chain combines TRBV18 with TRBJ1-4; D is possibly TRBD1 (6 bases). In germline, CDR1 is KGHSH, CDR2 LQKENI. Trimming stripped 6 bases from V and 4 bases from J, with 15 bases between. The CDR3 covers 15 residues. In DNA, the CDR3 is TGTGCCAGCTCCCAAAGGGGGAGCTTTAATGAAAAACTGTTTTTT. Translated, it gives CASSQRGSFNEKLFF.

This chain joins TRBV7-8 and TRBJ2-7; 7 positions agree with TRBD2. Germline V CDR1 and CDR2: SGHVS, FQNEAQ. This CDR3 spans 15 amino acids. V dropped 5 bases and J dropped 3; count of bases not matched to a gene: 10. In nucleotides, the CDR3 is TGTGCCAGCAGCCCGTGGCTAGCGGCTAACTACGAGCAGTACTTC. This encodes CASSPWLAANYEQYF.

The CDR3 loop is CASSYNFQRESNEQFF. The DNA of the CDR3 is TGTGCCAGCAGTTACAATTTCCAGCGGGAAAGCAATGAGCAGTTCTTC. The chain links TRBV6-5 to TRBJ2-1; 7 nucleotides agree with TRBD2. There are 16 residues in the CDR3. Trimming at V came to 2 bases and at J to 6 bases, leaving 10 bases not matched to a gene. From germline, CDR1 is MNHEY and CDR2 SVGAGI.

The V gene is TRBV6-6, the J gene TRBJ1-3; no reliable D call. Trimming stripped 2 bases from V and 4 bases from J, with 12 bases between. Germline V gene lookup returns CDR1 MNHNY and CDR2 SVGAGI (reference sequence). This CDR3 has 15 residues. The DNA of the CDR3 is TGTGCCAGCAGTTACGGTACCCGGTCCGGAAACACCATATATTTT. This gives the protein CASSYGTRSGNTIYF.

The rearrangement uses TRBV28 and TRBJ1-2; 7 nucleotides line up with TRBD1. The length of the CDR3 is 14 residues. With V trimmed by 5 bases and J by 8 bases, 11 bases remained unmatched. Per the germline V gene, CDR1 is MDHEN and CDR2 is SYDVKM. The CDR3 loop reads CASSGYRGAGGYTF. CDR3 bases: TGTGCCAGCAGTGGATACAGGGGCGCTGGCGGCTACACCTTC.

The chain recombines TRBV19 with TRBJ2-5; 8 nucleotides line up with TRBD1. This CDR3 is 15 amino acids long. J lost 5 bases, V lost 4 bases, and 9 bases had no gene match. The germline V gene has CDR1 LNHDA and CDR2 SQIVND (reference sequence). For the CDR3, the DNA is TGTGCCAGTAGTACCCGGACAGGGAGGTGGGAGACCCAGTACTTC. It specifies CASSTRTGRWETQYF. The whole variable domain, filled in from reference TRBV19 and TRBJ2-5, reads DGGITQSPKYLFRKEGQNVTLSCEQNLNHDAMYWYRQDPGQGLRLIYYSQIVNDFQKGDIAEGYSVSREKKESFPLTVTSAQKNPTAFYLCASSTRTGRWETQYFGPGTRLLVL.

In DNA, the CDR3 is TGTGCCAGCAGCTGGGGGCCTGGGGTGAACACTGAAGCTTTCTTT. Residues: CASSWGPGVNTEAFF. The chain employs TRBV5-6 and TRBJ1-1, with D tentatively TRBD1 (6 bases). The CDR3 is 15 amino acids. Germline V gene data show CDR1 as SGHDT and CDR2 as YYEEEE. Trimming removed 3 bases at V and 0 bases at J, with 12 bases between.

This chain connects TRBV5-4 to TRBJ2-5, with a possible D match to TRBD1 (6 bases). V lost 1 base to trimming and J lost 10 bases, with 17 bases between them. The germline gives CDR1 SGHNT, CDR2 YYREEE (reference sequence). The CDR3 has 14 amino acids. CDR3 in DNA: TGTGCCAGCAGCTTGCCAGGGGATGGGGTGAGCCAGTACTTC. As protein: CASSLPGDGVSQYF.

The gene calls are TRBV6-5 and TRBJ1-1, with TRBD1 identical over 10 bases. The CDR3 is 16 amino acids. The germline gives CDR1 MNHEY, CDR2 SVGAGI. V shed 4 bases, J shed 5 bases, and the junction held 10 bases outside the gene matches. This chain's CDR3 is CASSFFRDRGNTEAFF. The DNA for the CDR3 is TGTGCCAGCAGTTTCTTCCGGGACAGGGGAAATACTGAAGCTTTCTTT.

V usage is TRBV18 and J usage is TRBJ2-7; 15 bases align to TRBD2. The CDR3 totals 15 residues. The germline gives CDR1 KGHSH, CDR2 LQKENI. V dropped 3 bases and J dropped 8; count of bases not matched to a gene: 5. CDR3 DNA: TGTGCCAGCTCACCGGGACTAGCGGGAGGAAGCAAGCAGTACTTC. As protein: CASSPGLAGGSKQYF.

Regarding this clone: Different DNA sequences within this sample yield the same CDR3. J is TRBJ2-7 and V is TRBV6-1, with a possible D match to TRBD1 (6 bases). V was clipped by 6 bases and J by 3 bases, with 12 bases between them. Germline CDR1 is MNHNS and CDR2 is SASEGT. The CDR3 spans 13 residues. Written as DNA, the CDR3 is TGTGCCAGCAGCGAACAGGGTGGCTACGAGCAGTACTTC. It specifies CASSEQGGYEQYF.

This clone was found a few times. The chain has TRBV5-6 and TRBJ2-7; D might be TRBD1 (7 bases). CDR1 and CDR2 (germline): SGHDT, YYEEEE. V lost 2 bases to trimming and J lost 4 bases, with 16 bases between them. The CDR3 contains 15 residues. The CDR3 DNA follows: TGTGCCAGCAGCTTCGGGGGACAGACAGGGTACGAGCAGTACTTC. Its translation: CASSFGGQTGYEQYF. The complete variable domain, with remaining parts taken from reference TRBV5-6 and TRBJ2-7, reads DAGVTQSPTHLIKTRGQQVTLRCSPKSGHDTVSWYQQALGQGPQFIFQYYEEEERQRGNFPDRFSGHQFPNYSSELNVNALLLGDSALYLCASSFGGQTGYEQYFGPGTRLTVT.

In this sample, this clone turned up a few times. CDR3 sequence: CAWSHRVDNEQFF. As DNA, the CDR3 is TGTGCCTGGAGCCACAGGGTCGACAATGAGCAGTTCTTC. The rearrangement joins TRBV30 to TRBJ2-1; D is perhaps TRBD1 (6 bases). Trimming removed 3 bases from V and 5 bases from J, with 11 bases in between. Germline CDR1 GTSNPN, CDR2 SVGIG (reference sequence). The CDR3 is made up of 13 amino acids.

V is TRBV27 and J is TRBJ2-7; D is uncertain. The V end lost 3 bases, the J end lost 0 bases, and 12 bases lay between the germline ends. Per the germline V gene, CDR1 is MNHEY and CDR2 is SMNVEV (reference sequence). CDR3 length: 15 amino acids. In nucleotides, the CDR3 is TGTGCCAGCAGTTTCTCTTCTGGCTTCTCCTACGAGCAGTACTTC. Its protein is CASSFSSGFSYEQYF.

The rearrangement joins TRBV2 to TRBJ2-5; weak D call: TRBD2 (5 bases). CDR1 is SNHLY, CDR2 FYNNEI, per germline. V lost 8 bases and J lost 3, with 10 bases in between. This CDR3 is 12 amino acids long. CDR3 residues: CASGRTEETQYF. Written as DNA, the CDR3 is TGTGCCAGCGGGAGAACGGAAGAGACCCAGTACTTC.

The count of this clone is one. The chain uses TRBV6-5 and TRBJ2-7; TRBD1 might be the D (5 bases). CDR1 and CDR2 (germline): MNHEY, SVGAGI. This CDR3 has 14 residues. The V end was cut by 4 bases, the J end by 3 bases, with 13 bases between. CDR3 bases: TGTGCCAGCAGTTTTACACAGGCTAACTACGAGCAGTACTTC. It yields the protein CASSFTQANYEQYF.

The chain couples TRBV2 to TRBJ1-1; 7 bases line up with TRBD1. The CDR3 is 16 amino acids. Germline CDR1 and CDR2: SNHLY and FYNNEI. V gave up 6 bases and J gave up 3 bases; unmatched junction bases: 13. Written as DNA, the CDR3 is TGTGCCAGCAGACAGGGGATCTCGGAATTTTACACTGAAGCTTTCTTT. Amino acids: CASRQGISEFYTEAFF.